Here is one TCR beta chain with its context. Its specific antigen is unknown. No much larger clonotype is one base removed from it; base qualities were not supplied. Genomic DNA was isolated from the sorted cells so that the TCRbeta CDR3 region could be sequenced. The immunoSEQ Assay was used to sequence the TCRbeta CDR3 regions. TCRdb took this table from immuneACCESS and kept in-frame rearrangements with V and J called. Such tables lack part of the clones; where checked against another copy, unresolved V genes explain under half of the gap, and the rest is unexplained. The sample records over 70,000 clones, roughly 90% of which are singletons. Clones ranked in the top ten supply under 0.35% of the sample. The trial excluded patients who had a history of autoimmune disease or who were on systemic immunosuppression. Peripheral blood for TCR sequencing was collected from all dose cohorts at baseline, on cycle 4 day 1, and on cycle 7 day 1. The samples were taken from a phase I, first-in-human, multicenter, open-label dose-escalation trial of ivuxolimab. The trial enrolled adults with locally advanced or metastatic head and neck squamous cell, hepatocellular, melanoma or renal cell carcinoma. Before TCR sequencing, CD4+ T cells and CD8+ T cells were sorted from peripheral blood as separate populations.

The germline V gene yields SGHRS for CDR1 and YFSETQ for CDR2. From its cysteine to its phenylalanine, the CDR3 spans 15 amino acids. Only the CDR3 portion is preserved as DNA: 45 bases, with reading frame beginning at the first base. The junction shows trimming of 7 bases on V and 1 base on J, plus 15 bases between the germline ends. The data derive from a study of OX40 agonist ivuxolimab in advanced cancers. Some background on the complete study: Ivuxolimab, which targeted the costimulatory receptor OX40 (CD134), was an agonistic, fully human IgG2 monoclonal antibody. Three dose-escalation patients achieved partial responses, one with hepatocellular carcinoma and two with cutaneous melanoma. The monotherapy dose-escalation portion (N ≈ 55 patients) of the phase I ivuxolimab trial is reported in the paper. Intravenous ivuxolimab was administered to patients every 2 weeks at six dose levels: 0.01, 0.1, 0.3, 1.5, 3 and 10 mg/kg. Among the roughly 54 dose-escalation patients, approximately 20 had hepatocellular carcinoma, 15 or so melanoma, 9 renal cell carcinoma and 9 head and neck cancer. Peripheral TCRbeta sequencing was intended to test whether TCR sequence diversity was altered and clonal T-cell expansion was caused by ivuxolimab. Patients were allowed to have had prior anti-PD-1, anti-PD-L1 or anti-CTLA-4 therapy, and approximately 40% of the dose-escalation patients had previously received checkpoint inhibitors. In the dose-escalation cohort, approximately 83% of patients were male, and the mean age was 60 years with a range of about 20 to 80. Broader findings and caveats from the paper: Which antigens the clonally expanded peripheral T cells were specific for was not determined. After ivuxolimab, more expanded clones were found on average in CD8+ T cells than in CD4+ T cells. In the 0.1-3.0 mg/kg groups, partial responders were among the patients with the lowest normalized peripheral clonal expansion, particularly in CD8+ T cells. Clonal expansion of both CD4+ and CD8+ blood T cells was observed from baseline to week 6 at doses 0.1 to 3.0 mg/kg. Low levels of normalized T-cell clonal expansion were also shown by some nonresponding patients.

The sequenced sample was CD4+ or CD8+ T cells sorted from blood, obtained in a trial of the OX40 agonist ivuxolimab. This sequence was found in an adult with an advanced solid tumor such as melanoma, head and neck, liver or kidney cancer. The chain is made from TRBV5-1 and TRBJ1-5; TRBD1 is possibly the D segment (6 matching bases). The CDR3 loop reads CASSLQGGSNQPQHF. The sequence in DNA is TGCGCCAGCTCTTTACAGGGCGGAAGCAATCAGCCCCAGCATTTT.